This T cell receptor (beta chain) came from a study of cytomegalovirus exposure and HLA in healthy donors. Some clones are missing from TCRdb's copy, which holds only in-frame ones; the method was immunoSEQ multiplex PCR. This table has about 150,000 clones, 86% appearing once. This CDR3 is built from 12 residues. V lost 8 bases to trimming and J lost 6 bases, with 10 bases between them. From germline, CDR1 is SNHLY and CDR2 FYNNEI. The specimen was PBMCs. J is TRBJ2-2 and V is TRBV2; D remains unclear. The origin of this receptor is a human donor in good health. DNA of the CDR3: TGTGCCAGCCAGATCATATCCGGGGAGCTGTTTTTT. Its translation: CASQIISGELFF.